This T cell receptor beta chain came from a study of blood T cell repertoires in COVID-19. Study as a whole: Italy, Spain and the United States were the sources of the convalescent and acute COVID-19 samples. The analysed material was cDNA or gDNA that came from T cells, B-cell-depleted T cells, or PBMCs.

The cohort comprised adults aged roughly 18 to 95 years residing in 20 to 25 US areas. Original processing notes: Reference gene primer amplification in the assay estimated nucleated cell counts. Profiled with immunoSEQ multiplex PCR; TCRdb holds only in-frame clones, not every one. V and J calls and clone size are given by that table; D and trimming were obtained from the DNA. The sample lists just over 250,000 clones; 84% were seen once. The CDR3 consists of 17 residues. Looked up from germline, CDR1 is SGHAT and CDR2 is FQNNGV. The V end lost 1 base, the J end lost 4 bases, and 19 bases lay between the germline ends.

This rearrangement joins TRBV11-2 to TRBJ2-5; weak D call: TRBD2 (6 bases). This TCR derives from a man under 40 with acute COVID-19. The sample was PBMCs or T cells enriched from blood (not recorded which). DNA of the CDR3: TGTGCCAGCAGCTTAGGGGAGGTGGGCCAGGATGCAGAGACCCAGTACTTC. This gives the protein CASSLGEVGQDAETQYF.